This TCR beta chain was retrieved from a study of blood T cell repertoires in COVID-19. For the study at large: The United States, Italy and Spain provided the acute and convalescent COVID-19 samples.

V was shortened by 7 bases and J by 8 bases, with 15 bases between the two germline ends. The germline gives CDR1 LNHDA, CDR2 SQIVND (reference sequence). This CDR3 region has 13 residues. Assay: immunoSEQ multiplex PCR; the TCRdb copy retains only in-frame clones and omits some. The repertoire consists of roughly 40,000 clones, with around 79% occurring once and the leading ten covering roughly a third. This receptor was identified in a woman of 80 years or more with acute or convalescent COVID-19. The sequenced sample consisted of peripheral blood. The genes are TRBV19 and TRBJ2-1; D may be TRBD1 (6 bases). The CDR3 sequence is CASNPGGRDEQFF. The CDR3 nucleotides read TGTGCCAGTAACCCTGGGGGCAGGGATGAGCAGTTCTTC.